These T cell receptor beta chains were read from a single sample in a study of OX40 agonist ivuxolimab in advanced cancers. Sequencing used immunoSEQ multiplex PCR; TCRdb keeps in-frame clones, though not all of them. There are about 89,000 clones in the sample; approximately 91% occur only once, and more than 0.25% lies in the top ten. Specimen: CD4+ or CD8+ T cells sorted from blood, collected in a trial of the OX40 agonist ivuxolimab. The receptor set was obtained from an adult with an advanced solid tumor such as melanoma, head and neck, liver or kidney cancer. The CDR3 runs from the conserved cysteine through the conserved F or W. Each record gives: clone size, CDR3 length, V gene, D gene, J gene, CDR3 DNA, CDR3 protein. D genes are given only for firm matches. Size is omitted from some rows. Given values are once, few, many or a class for expanded clones.

>.|14|TRBV5-5|.|TRBJ2-7
TGTGCCAGCAGCCTCCGGCAGGGGGGCTACGAGCAGTACTTC
CASSLRQGGYEQYF
>.|14|TRBV7-9|.|TRBJ1-2
TGTGCCAGCAGCTCCGAGGGGGGACTGTATGGCTACACCTTC
CASSSEGGLYGYTF
>few|13|TRBV2|.|TRBJ1-5
TGTGCCAGTACCGGACAGTTCAATCAGCCCCAGCATTTT
CASTGQFNQPQHF
>once|15|TRBV5-1|TRBD1|TRBJ1-5
TGCGCCAGCAGCTTGGAAGGGGGCGGAACTCAGCCCCAGCATTTT
CASSLEGGGTQPQHF
>.|17|TRBV6-1|TRBD2|TRBJ2-3
TGTGCCAGCAGGGAAACGGCACTAGCGGGGGGCACAGATACGCAGTATTTT
CASRETALAGGTDTQYF
>.|15|TRBV10-3|TRBD2|TRBJ2-1
TGTGCCATCGCGGGGGAATTCGGGGCGAACAATGAGCAGTTCTTC
CAIAGEFGANNEQFF
>.|18|TRBV5-5|.|TRBJ2-3
TGTGCCAGCAGCTTGGAAGTGGCCCGCGCGATTAGCACAGATACGCAGTATTTT
CASSLEVARAISTDTQYF
>.|15|TRBV19|.|TRBJ1-2
TGTGCCAGTAGTATTGTCATCGGGGTTGGGTATGGCTACACCTTC
CASSIVIGVGYGYTF
>.|15|TRBV7-2|TRBD1|TRBJ2-2
TGTGCCAGCAGCTTCCGGGACAGGGGTGGCGGGGAGCTGTTTTTT
CASSFRDRGGGELFF
>.|14|TRBV9|.|TRBJ1-6
TGTGCCAGCAGCTCCGGGGGGTATAATTCACCCCTCCACTTT
CASSSGGYNSPLHF
>few|16|TRBV4-1|.|TRBJ1-2
TGCGCCAGCAGCCAACCTGGGGGCAGGATTAACTATGGCTACACCTTC
CASSQPGGRINYGYTF
>.|17|TRBV18|TRBD1|TRBJ2-6
TGTGCCAGCTCACCACGAGGGGGCGCCTCTGGGGCCAACGTCCTGACTTTC
CASSPRGGASGANVLTF
>.|14|TRBV27|.|TRBJ1-1
TGTGCCAGCAGTTCACCCTCCCATGGCGATGGAGCTTTCTTT
CASSSPSHGDGAFF
>.|14|TRBV10-1|TRBD2|TRBJ2-1
TGCGCCAGCAGTCCGCTAGGCGGGGGCAATGAGCAGTTCTTC
CASSPLGGGNEQFF
>.|21|TRBV27|TRBD1|TRBJ1-5
TGTGCCAGCAGTCCCGGGACAGGGGTTGGGAGGACGAGGGATAGCAATCAGCCCCAGCATTTT
CASSPGTGVGRTRDSNQPQHF
>once|12|TRBV6-6|.|TRBJ1-2
TGTGCCAGCAGCCTATCGGATCCGCGCTACACCTTC
CASSLSDPRYTF
>few|15|TRBV9|TRBD1|TRBJ1-2
TGTGCCAGCAGCTCGAGGACAGGAAGGAATCTTGGCTACACCTTC
CASSSRTGRNLGYTF
>.|20|TRBV7-4|TRBD1|TRBJ2-2
TGTGCCAGCAGCTTAGAAGGGACAGGGGTTGTGTTTATGGACACCGGGGAGCTGTTTTTT
CASSLEGTGVVFMDTGELFF
>.|18|TRBV5-4|.|TRBJ2-6
TGTGCCAGCAGCTTAAGTGGCAGGCCCCGCTCTGGGGCCAACGTCCTGACTTTC
CASSLSGRPRSGANVLTF
>.|12|TRBV19|TRBD1|TRBJ1-3
TGTGCCTCGGGGACAGGCGGAAACACCATATATTTT
CASGTGGNTIYF
>.|14|TRBV5-1|.|TRBJ1-1
TGCGCCAGCAGCTTGGCCCCGTTCAACACTGAAGCTTTCTTT
CASSLAPFNTEAFF
>.|13|TRBV19|TRBD1|TRBJ1-4
TGTGCCAGTAGGGACAGGATAAATGAAAAACTGTTTTTT
CASRDRINEKLFF
>.|10|TRBV20-1|.|TRBJ2-7
TGCAAAGGAAAGCCCTACGAGCAGTACTTC
CKGKPYEQYF
>.|18|TRBV29-1|.|TRBJ2-2
TGCAGCGTTGATCTAAGGGGACAATCTCCCCTCTTAACCGGGGAGCTGTTTTTT
CSVDLRGQSPLLTGELFF
>.|13|TRBV14|TRBD1|TRBJ1-2
TGTGCCAGCAGCCAAGCCGGGACAGTTTTTGACACCTTC
CASSQAGTVFDTF
>.|14|TRBV15|TRBD1|TRBJ1-6
TGTGCCACCGGAAGCCGAGGGGGCAATTCACCCCTCCACTTT
CATGSRGGNSPLHF
>.|13|TRBV11-3|.|TRBJ2-2
TGTGCCAGCAGCATAACCAACACCGGGGAGCTGTTTTTT
CASSITNTGELFF
>.|12|TRBV6-6|TRBD1|TRBJ1-2
TGTGCCAGCAGTGGGGACAGGGTGGTCTACACCTTC
CASSGDRVVYTF
>.|15|TRBV6-5|TRBD1|TRBJ2-1
TGTGCCAGCAGCCGGACAGGGGGCTCCTACAATGAGCAGTTCTTC
CASSRTGGSYNEQFF
>.|15|TRBV2|.|TRBJ1-2
TGTGCCAGCAGTGAACAACTCTCTCTTAACTATGGCTACACCTTC
CASSEQLSLNYGYTF
>.|14|TRBV5-1|TRBD1|TRBJ2-7
TGCGCCAGCACCGAAGGAAGGGGGCGGTACGAGCAGTACTTC
CASTEGRGRYEQYF
>.|13|TRBV29-1|.|TRBJ2-2
TGCACGTGCAGGGATACGAACACCGGGGAGCTGTTTTTT
CTCRDTNTGELFF